The 16 T cell receptor beta chains below were found in one sample sequenced in a study of pediatric ulcerative colitis. The assay was immunoSEQ multiplex PCR, and TCRdb's table has in-frame clones only and misses some. The repertoire holds 30,000 or so clones, with almost 85% as singletons. The sample comprised blood. These TCRs come from a boy aged 5-17 years with severe ulcerative colitis.

The chain carries TRBV28 and TRBJ1-4, with a tentative D call TRBD1 (5 bases). V gave up 4 bases and J gave up 1 base, with 10 bases separating them. The CDR3 totals 15 residues. CDR1 and CDR2 from the germline V gene are MDHEN and SYDVKM. The CDR3 loop is CASSSWGGTNEKLFF. In nucleotides, the CDR3 is TGTGCCAGCAGTTCCTGGGGGGGAACTAATGAAAAACTGTTTTTT.

The chain uses TRBV9 and TRBJ2-1; TRBD1 matches 7 bases. Germline V gene lookup returns CDR1 SGDLS and CDR2 YYNGEE. After removal of 0 bases from V and 8 bases from J, the junction contained 2 bases not matched to a gene. The CDR3 sequence is 13 residues long. The CDR3 region is CASSVEQGYEQFF. CDR3 sequence (DNA): TGTGCCAGCAGCGTAGAACAGGGGTATGAGCAGTTCTTC.

The CDR3 bases are TGTGCCAGCAGCCTAGACAGGACTCAAGAGACCCAGTACTTC. Translation gives CASSLDRTQETQYF. V and J are TRBV7-8 and TRBJ2-5, with D tentatively TRBD1 (6 bases). V gave up 5 bases and J gave up 2 bases, with 12 bases separating them. CDR1 and CDR2 (germline): SGHVS, FQNEAQ. The CDR3 totals 14 residues.

The genes are TRBV5-8 and TRBJ2-5, with D tentatively TRBD1 (5 bases). The CDR3 is 13 residues long. CDR1 and CDR2 from the germline V gene are SGHTS and YDEGEE. V was cut by 5 bases and J by 4 bases, with 12 bases left in between. The CDR3: CASSLSGIETQYF. The CDR3 DNA follows: TGTGCCAGCAGTCTCTCAGGGATAGAGACCCAGTACTTC.

The J gene is TRBJ2-1, the V gene TRBV11-2, with TRBD2 identical over 8 bases. The V gene's germline CDR1 is SGHAT and CDR2 FQNNGV. CDR3 size: 17 residues. V was clipped by 4 bases and J by 3 bases; unmatched bases: 11. As DNA, the CDR3 is TGTGCCAGCAGCTACGCGTCCTACGCGGGGGGCTACAATGAGCAGTTCTTC. Translated: CASSYASYAGGYNEQFF. Full variable domain (remainder filled in from reference TRBV11-2 and TRBJ2-1): EAGVAQSPRYKIIEKRQSVAFWCNPISGHATLYWYQQILGQGPKLLIQFQNNGVVDDSQLPKDRFSAERLKGVDSTLKIQPAKLEDSAVYLCASSYASYAGGYNEQFFGPGTRLTVL.

The genes are TRBV25-1 and TRBJ1-4; a weak D match, TRBD1 (6 bases). With 3 bases removed from V and 0 bases from J, the gap between germline ends came to 11 bases. The CDR3 is 16 residues long. Germline assignment: CDR1 MGHDK and CDR2 SYGVNS. CDR3 sequence reads: CASSDDRLSTNEKLFF. The CDR3 nucleotides read TGTGCCAGCAGTGACGACAGGCTCTCAACTAATGAAAAACTGTTTTTT. Complete variable domain (other parts from reference TRBV25-1 and TRBJ1-4): EADIYQTPRYLVIGTGKKITLECSQTMGHDKMYWYQQDPGMELHLIHYSYGVNSTEKGDLSSESTVSRIRTEHFPLTLESARPSHTSQYLCASSDDRLSTNEKLFFGSGTQLSVL.

J is TRBJ1-2 and V is TRBV5-6; D ambiguous. V was clipped by 0 bases and J by 8 bases, with 11 bases between them. The CDR3 is 13 amino acids. Germline-derived CDR1 and CDR2 are SGHDT and YYEEEE. CDR3 nucleotide sequence: TGTGCCAGCAGCTTGGAGGTTCCGCGGGGCTACACCTTC. It translates to CASSLEVPRGYTF.

The chain joins TRBV30 to TRBJ1-3; no reliable D call. V gave up 2 bases and J gave up 2 bases, with 1 base separating them. Germline V gives CDR1 GTSNPN, CDR2 SVGIG (reference sequence). This CDR3 is 11 amino acids long. CDR3 sequence (DNA): TGTGCCTGGAGTACTGGAAACACCATATATTTT. This sequence encodes CAWSTGNTIYF.

The gene calls are TRBV29-1 and TRBJ2-3, with TRBD1 matching over 10 bases. Per germline, CDR1 SQVTM and CDR2 ANQGSEA. The CDR3 consists of 14 residues. Trimming removed 6 bases from V and 7 bases from J; junction bases left unmatched: 10. In DNA, the CDR3 is TGCAGCGTCGACGGGGACAGGGGATGGAATACGCAGTATTTT. It translates to CSVDGDRGWNTQYF.

A single count supports this clone. The chain links TRBV2 to TRBJ2-5; no clear D. CDR3 length: 11 amino acids. Trimming removed 0 bases at V and 5 bases at J, with 1 base between. Germline assignment: CDR1 SNHLY and CDR2 FYNNEI. Written as DNA, the CDR3 is TGTGCCAGCAGTGAAGCGGAGACCCAGTACTTC. As protein: CASSEAETQYF.

This sequence joins TRBV18 and TRBJ1-2; 7 bases fit TRBD1. The germline V gene has CDR1 KGHSH and CDR2 LQKENI. The V segment lost 3 bases and the J segment 3 bases; nucleotides outside the gene matches: 7. CDR3 length: 15 amino acids. The CDR3, as DNA: TGTGCCAGCTCACCTAAATGGACAGGCTACTATGGCTACACCTTC. This codes for CASSPKWTGYYGYTF.

The chain uses TRBV7-9 and TRBJ1-1, with D unresolved. Germline V gene data show CDR1 as SEHNR and CDR2 as FQNEAQ (reference sequence). Trimming pared 7 bases from V and 0 bases from J, leaving 12 bases between. The CDR3 sequence is 14 residues long. CDR3 in amino acids: CASIQAEMNTEAFF. The CDR3 DNA reads TGTGCCAGCATCCAGGCAGAGATGAACACTGAAGCTTTCTTT.

This clone was observed once. The chain is built from TRBV7-2 and TRBJ2-3, with 8 positions matching TRBD2. The V segment lost 1 base and the J segment 4 bases; nucleotides outside the gene matches: 4. The CDR3 extends over 15 amino acids. Germline-derived CDR1 and CDR2 are SGHTA and FQGNSA. The CDR3 region has the DNA TGTGCCAGCAGCTTAGACGGGGGGGCGGCAGATACGCAGTATTTT. Its protein is CASSLDGGAADTQYF.

The chain links TRBV30 to TRBJ2-7; the D call may be TRBD1 or TRBD2 (5 bases each). V gave up 5 bases and J gave up 2 bases, with 16 bases separating them. Germline CDR1 is GTSNPN and CDR2 is SVGIG (reference sequence). This CDR3 comprises 14 residues. CDR3 amino acids: CAWHDPGRTYEQYF. The CDR3 DNA reads as TGTGCCTGGCACGACCCGGGACGAACCTACGAGCAGTACTTC.

J is TRBJ2-7 and V is TRBV5-4; D may correspond to TRBD1 or TRBD2 (6 bases each). Trimming stripped 1 base from V and 6 bases from J, with 17 bases between. Looked up from germline, CDR1 is SGHNT and CDR2 is YYREEE (reference sequence). This CDR3 has 15 residues. CDR3: CASSLRFGGRGEQYF. CDR3 coding DNA: TGTGCCAGCAGCTTGAGGTTCGGGGGCAGGGGCGAGCAGTACTTC.

The CDR3 is CASSLSGAYNSPLHF. As DNA, the CDR3 is TGTGCCAGCAGTTTATCGGGTGCCTATAATTCACCCCTCCACTTT. The J gene is TRBJ1-6, the V gene TRBV27; D unresolved. Germline V gene data show CDR1 as MNHEY and CDR2 as SMNVEV (reference sequence). The V gene lost 0 bases and the J gene lost 2 bases, with 5 bases spanning the gap. CDR3 length equals 15 residues.